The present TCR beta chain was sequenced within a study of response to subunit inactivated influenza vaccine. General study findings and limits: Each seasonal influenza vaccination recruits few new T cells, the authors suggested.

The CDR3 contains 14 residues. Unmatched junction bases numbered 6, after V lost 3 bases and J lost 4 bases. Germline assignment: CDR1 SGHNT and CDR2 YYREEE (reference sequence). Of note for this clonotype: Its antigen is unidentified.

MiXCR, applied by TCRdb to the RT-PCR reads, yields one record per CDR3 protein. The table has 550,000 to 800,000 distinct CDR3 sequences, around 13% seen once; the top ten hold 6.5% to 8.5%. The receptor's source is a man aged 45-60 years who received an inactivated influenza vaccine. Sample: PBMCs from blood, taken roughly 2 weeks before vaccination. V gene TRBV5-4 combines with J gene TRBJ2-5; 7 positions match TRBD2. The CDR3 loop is CASSSSGRGETQYF. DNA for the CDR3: TGTGCCAGCAGCTCTAGCGGCCGGGGAGAGACCCAGTACTTC.